This T cell receptor (beta chain) was retrieved from a study of blood T cells in healthy people across ages. Trimming removed 0 bases at V and 7 bases at J, with 7 bases between. This CDR3 comprises 12 residues. The V gene's germline CDR1 is SGHVS and CDR2 FQNEAQ. A word on this clonotype: As yet, its antigen is unknown.

Study-wide points: TCR beta diversity correlated strongly with naive T cell percentage.

For the second PCR, which ran for roughly 6 to 11 cycles, a sample-barcoded 5' primer and a J-beta primer mix were used. TCRdb itself ran the 5' RACE reads through MiXCR, one entry per CDR3 protein. The sample holds over a million distinct CDR3 sequences, 35% to 50% seen once. Sequencing input: blood. This receptor was identified in a woman aged 55-69 years in good health. This chain links TRBV7-8 with TRBJ2-7; no firm D call. CDR3 in DNA: TGTGCCAGCAGCTTAGCCACAGAGGAGCAGTACTTC. This sequence encodes CASSLATEEQYF.